Below are 21 T cell receptor beta chains sequenced from a single sample in a study of CD8 T cells in Susac syndrome. Random hexamers were used to reverse transcribe 0.5 to 1 ug of RNA. TCRdb reprocessed the immunoSEQ multiplex PCR reads via MiXCR and lists one record per CDR3 protein. The sample yields about 180,000 distinct CDR3 sequences, around 94% seen once. Sequenced material: CD4+ T cells from PBMCs. The receptors were sampled from a human donor with Susac syndrome.

The rearrangement links TRBV30 to TRBJ1-1; no firm D call. V was clipped by 0 bases and J by 4 bases, with 9 bases between them. CDR1 and CDR2 from the germline V gene are GTSNPN and SVGIG (reference sequence). This CDR3 comprises 13 residues. The chain's CDR3 is CAWSVGSGTEAFF. The CDR3 DNA reads TGTGCCTGGAGTGTAGGATCGGGCACTGAAGCTTTCTTT.

The chain carries TRBV21-1 and TRBJ2-7; TRBD1 is taken as the D call from the table, unchecked against the DNA. TRBV21-1 is termed a pseudogene. The CDR3 consists of 15 residues. CDR3 coding DNA: TGTGCCAGCAGTCCCTTGGGGGACCTTTATTACGAGCAGTACTTC. Its translation: CASSPLGDLYYEQYF.

DNA of the CDR3: TGCAGCGTTGAAGTGGGGGGCTTAGAGACCCAGTACTTC. Translating gives CSVEVGGLETQYF. The gene calls are TRBV29-1 and TRBJ2-5, with D perhaps TRBD1 or TRBD2 (6 bases each). CDR3 length: 13 amino acids. The V gene's germline CDR1 is SQVTM and CDR2 ANQGSEA. The V gene lost 1 base and the J gene lost 4 bases, with 10 bases spanning the gap.

V is TRBV7-9 and J is TRBJ2-3; D gene unclear. CDR3 length: 15 residues. Trimming took 5 bases from V and 6 from J, leaving 18 bases between them. CDR1 and CDR2 from the germline V gene are SEHNR and FQNEAQ (reference sequence). CDR3 amino acids: CASSPSRIEGDTQYF. CDR3 coding DNA: TGTGCCAGCAGCCCCTCACGGATAGAAGGGGATACGCAGTATTTT. The complete variable domain, with remaining parts taken from reference TRBV7-9 and TRBJ2-3, reads DTGVSQNPRHKITKRGQNVTFRCDPISEHNRLYWYRQTLGQGPEFLTYFQNEAQLEKSRLLSDRFSAERPKGSFSTLEIQRTEQGDSAMYLCASSPSRIEGDTQYFGPGTRLTVL.

The V gene is TRBV4-3, the J gene TRBJ2-2; D ambiguous. Germline CDR1 LGHNA, CDR2 YSLEER. V lost 3 bases and J lost 0, with 2 bases in between. This CDR3 is built from 13 residues. In DNA form, the CDR3 reads TGCGCCAGCAGCCAGCCGAACACCGGGGAGCTGTTTTTT. It yields the protein CASSQPNTGELFF.

This clonotype was counted a single time. This rearrangement joins TRBV5-1 to TRBJ1-6; 7 nucleotides line up with TRBD1. The CDR3 covers 16 residues. V lost 4 bases, J lost 10 bases, and 14 bases stayed unmatched. Germline V CDR1 and CDR2: SGHRS, YFSETQ. Here the CDR3 DNA reads TGCGCCAGCAGCACCCAGCGACAGGGACGGGGGTCACCCCTCCACTTT. This gives the protein CASSTQRQGRGSPLHF.

The rearrangement joins TRBV7-8 to TRBJ2-5, with D uncertain. With 5 bases removed from V and 1 base from J, the gap between germline ends came to 8 bases. The CDR3 runs to 13 residues. In germline, CDR1 is SGHVS, CDR2 FQNEAQ. The DNA of the CDR3 is TGTGCCAGCAGCCCCAGTACCCAAGAGACCCAGTACTTC. This sequence encodes CASSPSTQETQYF.

The DNA of the CDR3 is TGTGCCAGCAGTGAAGAAGGTCCTGGTGAGCAGTTCTTC. Encoded protein: CASSEEGPGEQFF. V is TRBV2 and J is TRBJ2-1, with D uncertain. V was shortened by 1 base and J by 9 bases, with 10 bases between the two germline ends. From germline, CDR1 is SNHLY and CDR2 FYNNEI. The length of the CDR3 is 13 residues.

The chain uses TRBV7-2 and TRBJ1-4, with 7 bases lining up with TRBD1. After removal of 5 bases from V and 6 bases from J, the junction contained 6 bases not matched to a gene. Germline V gene sequence: CDR1 SGHTA, CDR2 FQGNSA. The CDR3 loop spans 14 amino acids. CDR3 bases: TGTGCCAGCAGCGTCGGGACAGTCTATGAAAAACTGTTTTTT. Its protein product is CASSVGTVYEKLFF.

The DNA for the CDR3 is TGTGCCAGCAGTTACAGTGGGGGGGCGGATACGCAGTATTTT. Encoded protein: CASSYSGGADTQYF. V and J are TRBV6-5 and TRBJ2-3, with a possible D match to TRBD2 (7 bases). V lost 2 bases to trimming and J lost 6 bases, with 12 bases between them. Germline-derived CDR1 and CDR2 are MNHEY and SVGAGI. This CDR3 contains 14 residues.

This clonotype appeared once. J is TRBJ2-2 and V is TRBV7-2; D may be TRBD1 or TRBD2 (6 bases each). The CDR3 extends over 14 amino acids. V was shortened by 2 bases and J by 3 bases, with 7 bases between the two germline ends. CDR1 is SGHTA and CDR2 is FQGNSA in the germline V gene. In DNA, the CDR3 is TGTGCCAGCAGCTTAAGGGGGGACACCGGGGAGCTGTTTTTT. It is translated as CASSLRGDTGELFF.

J is TRBJ2-7 and V is TRBV28; D perhaps matches TRBD2 (6 bases). The V end was cut by 5 bases, the J end by 0 bases, with 14 bases between. The CDR3 extends over 15 amino acids. CDR1 is MDHEN, CDR2 SYDVKM, per germline. The CDR3 is CASSSGGISSYEQYF. DNA for the CDR3: TGTGCCAGCAGTAGCGGCGGGATTAGCTCCTACGAGCAGTACTTC.

The chain recombines TRBV20-1 with TRBJ2-3, with D possibly TRBD2 on 5 matching bases. Trimming left V 3 bases short and J 1 base short, with 11 bases between. The CDR3 totals 14 residues. Germline CDR1 is DFQATT and CDR2 is SNEGSKA (reference sequence). In DNA form, the CDR3 reads TGCAGTGCTAGTGGGCTAGCTGGCACAGATACGCAGTATTTT. Encoded protein: CSASGLAGTDTQYF.

The chain couples TRBV12-3 or TRBV12-4 to TRBJ2-7; TRBD1 is a possible D gene (6 bases). V lost 6 bases, J lost 5 bases, and 14 bases lay in between. The CDR3 runs to 13 residues. The CDR3 nucleotides read TGTGCCAGCAGCCTTATTCAGGGGAACGAGCAGTACTTC. Translation gives CASSLIQGNEQYF.

This chain joins TRBV19 and TRBJ2-2, with D unresolved. The CDR3 is 11 amino acids. V was shortened by 3 bases and J by 13 bases, with 9 bases between the two germline ends. The germline V gene encodes CDR1 LNHDA and CDR2 SQIVND (reference sequence). In nucleotides, the CDR3 is TGTGCCAGTAGTATGGTGTTTACGCTGTTTTTT. Protein: CASSMVFTLFF.

The genes are TRBV5-6 and TRBJ2-2; unclear D gene. This CDR3 comprises 14 residues. Germline-derived CDR1 and CDR2 are SGHDT and YYEEEE. Trimming removed 1 base from V and 1 base from J, with 5 bases in between. This chain's CDR3 is CASSLPGNTGELFF. CDR3 nucleotides: TGTGCCAGCAGCTTGCCAGGGAACACCGGGGAGCTGTTTTTT.

The chain joins TRBV20-1 to TRBJ2-5; D could derive from TRBD1 or TRBD2 (5 bases each). CDR1 and CDR2 (germline): DFQATT, SNEGSKA (reference sequence). The CDR3 has 11 amino acids. V was cut by 6 bases and J by 5 bases, with 10 bases left in between. The CDR3 sequence is CSAWDLETQYF. The CDR3 nucleotides read TGCAGTGCCTGGGACCTGGAGACCCAGTACTTC.

The J gene is TRBJ2-6, the V gene TRBV5-1; D remains ambiguous. V lost 2 bases and J lost 0, with 6 bases in between. CDR3 length: 15 residues. CDR1 is SGHRS, CDR2 YFSETQ, per germline. CDR3 nucleotide sequence: TGCGCCAGCAGCTTCGATTTCTCTGGGGCCAACGTCCTGACTTTC. Amino acid sequence: CASSFDFSGANVLTF.

This clonotype is a singleton in its sample. V gene TRBV25-1 combines with J gene TRBJ2-7; D remains ambiguous. Trimming took off 5 bases at V and 5 bases at J, with 13 bases between the two ends. Per germline, CDR1 MGHDK and CDR2 SYGVNS. The CDR3 loop spans 13 amino acids. CDR3 amino acids: CASSPYGQDEQYF. The CDR3 nucleotides read TGTGCCAGCAGTCCATATGGGCAGGACGAGCAGTACTTC.

Only one count was recorded for this clonotype. V and J are TRBV25-1 and TRBJ1-2; 8 nucleotides match TRBD1. J lost 1 base, V lost 8 bases, and 6 bases had no gene match. Looked up from germline, CDR1 is MGHDK and CDR2 is SYGVNS. The CDR3 sequence is 14 residues long. The CDR3 is CASSRTGINYGYTF. The CDR3 DNA follows: TGTGCCAGCTCAAGGACAGGGATTAACTATGGCTACACCTTC.

The gene calls are TRBV20-1 and TRBJ1-4, with D unclear. There are 12 residues in the CDR3. The V and J ends lost 6 bases and 0 bases respectively, with 5 bases between them. CDR1 is DFQATT, CDR2 SNEGSKA, per germline (reference sequence). The chain's CDR3 is CSASATNEKLFF. The CDR3 bases are TGCAGTGCGAGTGCAACTAATGAAAAACTGTTTTTT.